These 19 T cell receptor beta chains were all obtained from the same sample, sequenced in a study of T cell responses to AZD1222 COVID-19 vaccine. Profiled with immunoSEQ multiplex PCR; TCRdb holds only in-frame clones, not every one. The sample consists of around 110,000 clones, about 93% of them appearing once. The input for sequencing was peripheral blood, taken on day 0 of AZD1222 vaccination. Every receptor here comes from an adult in good health.

Concerning this clone itself: At the DNA level, this CDR3 is encoded by other sequences in the same sample as well. DNA for the CDR3: TGTGCCAGCAGCTTGAACAATGAGCAGTTCTTC. This translates into CASSLNNEQFF. The chain is built from TRBV11-2 and TRBJ2-1; D remains ambiguous. The CDR3 is made up of 11 amino acids. The V gene lost 3 bases and the J gene lost 5 bases, with 2 bases spanning the gap. CDR1 is SGHAT, CDR2 FQNNGV, per germline.

The chain recombines TRBV6-2 or TRBV6-3 with TRBJ1-1; D is undetermined. The length of the CDR3 is 15 residues. Germline V lookup: CDR1 MNHEY, CDR2 SVGEGT. Trimming removed 0 bases at V and 1 base at J, with 9 bases between. The CDR3 nucleotides are TGTGCCAGCAGTTACTCGAAGATACCGAACACTGAAGCTTTCTTT. It is translated as CASSYSKIPNTEAFF.

The chain employs TRBV30 and TRBJ2-7, with D possibly being TRBD1 or TRBD2 (5 bases each). Germline assignment: CDR1 GTSNPN and CDR2 SVGIG (reference sequence). CDR3 length: 13 residues. The CDR3: CASVSGIGYEQYF. The CDR3 DNA follows: TGTGCTAGCGTATCAGGGATCGGATACGAGCAGTACTTC.

The rearrangement uses TRBV6-5 and TRBJ1-5; D is unresolved. This CDR3 has 11 residues. Trimming pared 6 bases from V and 3 bases from J, leaving 3 bases between. CDR1 is MNHEY and CDR2 is SVGAGI in the germline V gene. The DNA for the CDR3 is TGTGCCAGCAGGGACAATCAGCCCCAGCATTTT. It translates to CASRDNQPQHF.

The J gene is TRBJ2-7, the V gene TRBV9; 7 bases match TRBD1. Germline V gives CDR1 SGDLS, CDR2 YYNGEE. The CDR3 extends over 14 amino acids. Trimming at V came to 0 bases and at J to 6 bases, leaving 6 bases not matched to a gene. CDR3 sequence reads: CASSVGGGRGEQYF. In nucleotides, the CDR3 is TGTGCCAGCAGCGTAGGAGGGGGCCGAGGCGAGCAGTACTTC.

The V and J genes are TRBV7-8 and TRBJ2-7; 11 bases agree with TRBD2. CDR3 length equals 15 residues. Per germline, CDR1 SGHVS and CDR2 FQNEAQ. With 5 bases clipped from V and 0 bases from J, the junction kept 3 bases outside the gene matches. The DNA of the CDR3 is TGTGCCAGCAGCCCCGGGACTAGCGGCTCCTACGAGCAGTACTTC. It translates to CASSPGTSGSYEQYF. The whole variable domain, remainder taken from reference TRBV7-8 and TRBJ2-7, is GAGVSQSPRYKVAKRGQDVALRCDPISGHVSLFWYQQALGQGPEFLTYFQNEAQLDKSGLPSDRFFAERPEGSVSTLKIQRTQQEDSAVYLCASSPGTSGSYEQYFGPGTRLTVT.

CDR3 in amino acids: CAWSVPTRGRYRYTF. The CDR3, as DNA: TGTGCCTGGAGTGTACCAACTCGGGGGCGGTACCGCTACACCTTC. The chain couples TRBV30 to TRBJ1-2, with a tentative D call TRBD1 (6 bases). V lost 0 bases and J 9 bases, leaving 20 bases between the germline ends. CDR1 and CDR2 from the germline V gene are GTSNPN and SVGIG (reference sequence). The CDR3 loop spans 15 amino acids.

The V gene is TRBV12-3 or TRBV12-4, the J gene TRBJ2-2; D is undetermined. CDR3 length equals 13 residues. Deletions cut 5 bases from V and 7 bases from J, with 11 bases between. For the CDR3, the DNA is TGTGCCAGCAGTCCTGGTGGGATCGGGGAGCTGTTTTTT. This codes for CASSPGGIGELFF.

The V and J genes are TRBV7-8 and TRBJ2-5; D is tentatively TRBD1 or TRBD2 (5 bases each). Trimming pared 5 bases from V and 0 bases from J, leaving 13 bases between. This CDR3 has 15 residues. The germline V gene encodes CDR1 SGHVS and CDR2 FQNEAQ. CDR3 sequence (DNA): TGTGCCAGCAGCCCGGGACGCTCGTACCAAGAGACCCAGTACTTC. It yields the protein CASSPGRSYQETQYF.

The genes are TRBV2 and TRBJ1-1, with D perhaps matching TRBD1 (5 bases). Germline V gene lookup returns CDR1 SNHLY and CDR2 FYNNEI. Deletions cut 3 bases from V and 5 bases from J, with 10 bases between. This CDR3 spans 13 amino acids. CDR3 bases: TGTGCCAGCAGTGACCGGGGGAGGACTGAAGCTTTCTTT. Amino acid sequence: CASSDRGRTEAFF.

The chain links TRBV7-6 to TRBJ2-1; tentatively, D is TRBD1 (6 bases). The V gene's germline CDR1 is SGHVS and CDR2 FNYEAQ. The CDR3 is made up of 16 amino acids. Trimming took 3 bases from V and 1 from J, leaving 13 bases between them. CDR3 protein: CASSFHLQGSYNEQFF. Written as DNA, the CDR3 is TGTGCCAGCAGCTTTCATCTGCAGGGGTCCTACAATGAGCAGTTCTTC.

The V gene is TRBV4-1, the J gene TRBJ2-3; 12 bases match TRBD2. The germline CDR1 and CDR2 sequences are MGHRA and YSYEKL. V was clipped by 1 base and J by 4 bases; unmatched bases: 9. The CDR3 length is 18 residues. In DNA form, the CDR3 reads TGCGCCAGCAGCCAAGCCCTAGCGGGGGGGGTCAGCGCAGATACGCAGTATTTT. This gives the protein CASSQALAGGVSADTQYF.

This chain links TRBV5-1 with TRBJ1-1; tentative D call: TRBD1 (6 bases). Germline lookup yields CDR1 SGHRS and CDR2 YFSETQ. V was clipped by 2 bases and J by 1 base, with 12 bases between them. This CDR3 has 15 amino acids. In nucleotides, the CDR3 is TGCGCCAGCAGCTTCCTGGGGGCCCCGAACACTGAAGCTTTCTTT. As protein: CASSFLGAPNTEAFF.

The V gene is TRBV29-1, the J gene TRBJ1-1, with D tentatively TRBD1 (5 bases). The V gene lost 5 bases and the J gene lost 3 bases, with 10 bases spanning the gap. This CDR3 has 12 amino acids. Germline values: CDR1 SQVTM, CDR2 ANQGSEA. CDR3 nucleotides: TGCAGCGTTCTGCGGGGGGACACTGAAGCTTTCTTT. This encodes CSVLRGDTEAFF.

Here the CDR3 reads CASQMGQGSGEQYF. The DNA of the CDR3 is TGTGCCAGTCAGATGGGACAGGGGAGCGGCGAGCAGTACTTC. The chain employs TRBV7-8 and TRBJ2-7; 10 bases are a match to TRBD1. The CDR3 is 14 amino acids. CDR1 is SGHVS and CDR2 is FQNEAQ in the germline V gene. The J segment lost 6 bases and the V segment lost 9 bases, leaving 11 bases of the junction unmatched.

The chain joins TRBV11-2 to TRBJ1-6, with a weak D call TRBD1 (5 bases). Trimming took 5 bases from V and 7 from J, leaving 9 bases between them. The CDR3 is made up of 13 amino acids. The V gene's germline CDR1 is SGHAT and CDR2 FQNNGV. CDR3 amino acids: CASSRGSNSPLHF. Written as DNA, the CDR3 is TGTGCCAGCAGCAGGGGATCGAATTCACCCCTCCACTTT.

V usage is TRBV10-2 and J usage is TRBJ2-2; TRBD2 might be the D (6 bases). V shed 0 bases and J shed 0 bases, with 8 bases lying between them. The CDR3 covers 16 residues. Germline CDR1 and CDR2: WSHSY and SAAADI. In DNA form, the CDR3 reads TGCGCCAGCAGTGAGTCTGGCGGGGCGAACACCGGGGAGCTGTTTTTT. This codes for CASSESGGANTGELFF.

With respect to this clone: The junction does not match germline at one end; this may be a read error. This chain connects TRBV7-3 to TRBJ2-1; D is perhaps TRBD1 (6 bases). Germline CDR1 is SGHTA and CDR2 is FQGTGA. This CDR3 comprises 18 residues. The CDR3 DNA is TGTGCCAGCAGACCCCGGGCGAGAATGGGGGCCTCCAACAATGAGCAGTTCTTC. This sequence encodes CASRPRARMGASNNEQFF. Using reference TRBV7-3 and TRBJ2-1 for the parts outside the CDR3, the full variable domain is GAGVSQTPSNKVTEKGKYVELRCDPISGHTALYWYRQSLGQGPEFLIYFQGTGAADDSGLPNDRFFAVRPEGSVSTLKIQRTERGDSAVYLCASRPRARMGASNNEQFFGPGTRLTVL.

The rearrangement uses TRBV11-2 and TRBJ2-3; 7 nucleotides agree with TRBD2. In germline, CDR1 is SGHAT, CDR2 FQNNGV. This CDR3 comprises 15 residues. Trimming removed 0 bases from V and 2 bases from J; junction bases left unmatched: 2. CDR3 bases: TGTGCCAGCAGCTTAGAGGGGGGGTACACAGATACGCAGTATTTT. Protein sequence: CASSLEGGYTDTQYF.